This T cell receptor (beta chain) was found in a study of long-term antiretroviral therapy in people with HIV. Study-wide background: The oldest specimens predate the 2015 immediate-ART recommendation by about a decade.

General study findings and limits: Clones that had undergone expansion before ART dominated the repertoire at all time points.

The immunoSEQ assay was v3.0, run at survey level. A target of roughly 40,000-50,000 T-cell genomes per sample was set for sequencing. TCRdb keeps only in-frame clones here, not all; method: immunoSEQ multiplex PCR. The sample records more than 6,000 clones, approximately 74% being singletons. Turning to this clone: Its target is not known.

From germline, CDR1 is MNHEY and CDR2 SMNVEV (reference sequence). CDR3 size: 16 residues. V gave up 8 bases and J gave up 4 bases, with 23 bases separating them. The receptor's source is a man aged 18 to 29 with HIV. The rearrangement links TRBV27 to TRBJ1-2; D may be TRBD1 (5 bases). This specimen was unsorted PBMCs, taken 0.1 years before starting antiretroviral therapy. The CDR3 region is CASPSPPGGAGYGYTF. The CDR3 DNA reads as TGTGCCAGCCCTTCCCCGCCGGGCGGGGCGGGCTATGGCTACACCTTC.